This T cell receptor (beta chain) is from a study of cytomegalovirus exposure and HLA in healthy donors. Study-level information: An earlier analysis found 110 million or so unique TCR beta sequences from approximately 190 million T cells. General study findings and limits: The likely origin of a cluster of highly shared sequence variants was a sequencing artifact. Analyzed later, most CMV-associated TCR beta chains appeared HLA-restricted. Whilst most TCR sequences proved rare, a subset of public TCRs occurred across many donors.

Germline-derived CDR1 and CDR2 are MNHEY and SVGAGI. This CDR3 region has 13 residues. J was trimmed by 7 bases and V by 6 bases; bases with no gene match: 6. This clone was seen once. Its antigen is still unknown. The PCR ran on 60 Vbeta and 13 Jbeta primers. Some clones are missing from TCRdb's copy, which holds only in-frame ones; the method was immunoSEQ multiplex PCR. The table includes about 200,000 clones, 79% detected once. The chain is built from TRBV6-5 and TRBJ1-2; 9 bases fit TRBD1. The sequencing input was PBMCs. This TCR was sampled from a male donor in good health and CMV-seropositive. CDR3 region: CASSRTGEGGYTF. CDR3 in DNA: TGTGCCAGCAGCAGGACAGGGGAGGGTGGCTACACCTTC.